The present T cell receptor beta chain was sequenced within a study of shared clonotypes between healthy human individuals. Germline CDR1 and CDR2: WNHNN and SYGVQD (reference sequence). The CDR3 sequence is 18 residues long. The V and J ends lost 3 bases and 7 bases, in that order; junction bases with no gene match: 20. Repertoires were generated with immunoSEQ multiplex PCR, while TCRdb's copy carries only in-frame clones and drops some. Counted here are over a million clones, approximately 97% occurring once; the ten biggest clones make up approximately 1.2%. The sample consisted of naive CD4+ T cells sorted from blood. Subset defined: CD45RA+ positively selected. The receptor was derived from a man aged 30 to 39 in good health. The J gene is TRBJ2-7, the V gene TRBV10-1; 8 nucleotides line up with TRBD2. CDR3 amino acids: CASSDTTTGLARVEEQYF. The CDR3 DNA is TGCGCCAGCAGTGACACTACGACTGGACTAGCTCGGGTGGAAGAGCAGTACTTC.